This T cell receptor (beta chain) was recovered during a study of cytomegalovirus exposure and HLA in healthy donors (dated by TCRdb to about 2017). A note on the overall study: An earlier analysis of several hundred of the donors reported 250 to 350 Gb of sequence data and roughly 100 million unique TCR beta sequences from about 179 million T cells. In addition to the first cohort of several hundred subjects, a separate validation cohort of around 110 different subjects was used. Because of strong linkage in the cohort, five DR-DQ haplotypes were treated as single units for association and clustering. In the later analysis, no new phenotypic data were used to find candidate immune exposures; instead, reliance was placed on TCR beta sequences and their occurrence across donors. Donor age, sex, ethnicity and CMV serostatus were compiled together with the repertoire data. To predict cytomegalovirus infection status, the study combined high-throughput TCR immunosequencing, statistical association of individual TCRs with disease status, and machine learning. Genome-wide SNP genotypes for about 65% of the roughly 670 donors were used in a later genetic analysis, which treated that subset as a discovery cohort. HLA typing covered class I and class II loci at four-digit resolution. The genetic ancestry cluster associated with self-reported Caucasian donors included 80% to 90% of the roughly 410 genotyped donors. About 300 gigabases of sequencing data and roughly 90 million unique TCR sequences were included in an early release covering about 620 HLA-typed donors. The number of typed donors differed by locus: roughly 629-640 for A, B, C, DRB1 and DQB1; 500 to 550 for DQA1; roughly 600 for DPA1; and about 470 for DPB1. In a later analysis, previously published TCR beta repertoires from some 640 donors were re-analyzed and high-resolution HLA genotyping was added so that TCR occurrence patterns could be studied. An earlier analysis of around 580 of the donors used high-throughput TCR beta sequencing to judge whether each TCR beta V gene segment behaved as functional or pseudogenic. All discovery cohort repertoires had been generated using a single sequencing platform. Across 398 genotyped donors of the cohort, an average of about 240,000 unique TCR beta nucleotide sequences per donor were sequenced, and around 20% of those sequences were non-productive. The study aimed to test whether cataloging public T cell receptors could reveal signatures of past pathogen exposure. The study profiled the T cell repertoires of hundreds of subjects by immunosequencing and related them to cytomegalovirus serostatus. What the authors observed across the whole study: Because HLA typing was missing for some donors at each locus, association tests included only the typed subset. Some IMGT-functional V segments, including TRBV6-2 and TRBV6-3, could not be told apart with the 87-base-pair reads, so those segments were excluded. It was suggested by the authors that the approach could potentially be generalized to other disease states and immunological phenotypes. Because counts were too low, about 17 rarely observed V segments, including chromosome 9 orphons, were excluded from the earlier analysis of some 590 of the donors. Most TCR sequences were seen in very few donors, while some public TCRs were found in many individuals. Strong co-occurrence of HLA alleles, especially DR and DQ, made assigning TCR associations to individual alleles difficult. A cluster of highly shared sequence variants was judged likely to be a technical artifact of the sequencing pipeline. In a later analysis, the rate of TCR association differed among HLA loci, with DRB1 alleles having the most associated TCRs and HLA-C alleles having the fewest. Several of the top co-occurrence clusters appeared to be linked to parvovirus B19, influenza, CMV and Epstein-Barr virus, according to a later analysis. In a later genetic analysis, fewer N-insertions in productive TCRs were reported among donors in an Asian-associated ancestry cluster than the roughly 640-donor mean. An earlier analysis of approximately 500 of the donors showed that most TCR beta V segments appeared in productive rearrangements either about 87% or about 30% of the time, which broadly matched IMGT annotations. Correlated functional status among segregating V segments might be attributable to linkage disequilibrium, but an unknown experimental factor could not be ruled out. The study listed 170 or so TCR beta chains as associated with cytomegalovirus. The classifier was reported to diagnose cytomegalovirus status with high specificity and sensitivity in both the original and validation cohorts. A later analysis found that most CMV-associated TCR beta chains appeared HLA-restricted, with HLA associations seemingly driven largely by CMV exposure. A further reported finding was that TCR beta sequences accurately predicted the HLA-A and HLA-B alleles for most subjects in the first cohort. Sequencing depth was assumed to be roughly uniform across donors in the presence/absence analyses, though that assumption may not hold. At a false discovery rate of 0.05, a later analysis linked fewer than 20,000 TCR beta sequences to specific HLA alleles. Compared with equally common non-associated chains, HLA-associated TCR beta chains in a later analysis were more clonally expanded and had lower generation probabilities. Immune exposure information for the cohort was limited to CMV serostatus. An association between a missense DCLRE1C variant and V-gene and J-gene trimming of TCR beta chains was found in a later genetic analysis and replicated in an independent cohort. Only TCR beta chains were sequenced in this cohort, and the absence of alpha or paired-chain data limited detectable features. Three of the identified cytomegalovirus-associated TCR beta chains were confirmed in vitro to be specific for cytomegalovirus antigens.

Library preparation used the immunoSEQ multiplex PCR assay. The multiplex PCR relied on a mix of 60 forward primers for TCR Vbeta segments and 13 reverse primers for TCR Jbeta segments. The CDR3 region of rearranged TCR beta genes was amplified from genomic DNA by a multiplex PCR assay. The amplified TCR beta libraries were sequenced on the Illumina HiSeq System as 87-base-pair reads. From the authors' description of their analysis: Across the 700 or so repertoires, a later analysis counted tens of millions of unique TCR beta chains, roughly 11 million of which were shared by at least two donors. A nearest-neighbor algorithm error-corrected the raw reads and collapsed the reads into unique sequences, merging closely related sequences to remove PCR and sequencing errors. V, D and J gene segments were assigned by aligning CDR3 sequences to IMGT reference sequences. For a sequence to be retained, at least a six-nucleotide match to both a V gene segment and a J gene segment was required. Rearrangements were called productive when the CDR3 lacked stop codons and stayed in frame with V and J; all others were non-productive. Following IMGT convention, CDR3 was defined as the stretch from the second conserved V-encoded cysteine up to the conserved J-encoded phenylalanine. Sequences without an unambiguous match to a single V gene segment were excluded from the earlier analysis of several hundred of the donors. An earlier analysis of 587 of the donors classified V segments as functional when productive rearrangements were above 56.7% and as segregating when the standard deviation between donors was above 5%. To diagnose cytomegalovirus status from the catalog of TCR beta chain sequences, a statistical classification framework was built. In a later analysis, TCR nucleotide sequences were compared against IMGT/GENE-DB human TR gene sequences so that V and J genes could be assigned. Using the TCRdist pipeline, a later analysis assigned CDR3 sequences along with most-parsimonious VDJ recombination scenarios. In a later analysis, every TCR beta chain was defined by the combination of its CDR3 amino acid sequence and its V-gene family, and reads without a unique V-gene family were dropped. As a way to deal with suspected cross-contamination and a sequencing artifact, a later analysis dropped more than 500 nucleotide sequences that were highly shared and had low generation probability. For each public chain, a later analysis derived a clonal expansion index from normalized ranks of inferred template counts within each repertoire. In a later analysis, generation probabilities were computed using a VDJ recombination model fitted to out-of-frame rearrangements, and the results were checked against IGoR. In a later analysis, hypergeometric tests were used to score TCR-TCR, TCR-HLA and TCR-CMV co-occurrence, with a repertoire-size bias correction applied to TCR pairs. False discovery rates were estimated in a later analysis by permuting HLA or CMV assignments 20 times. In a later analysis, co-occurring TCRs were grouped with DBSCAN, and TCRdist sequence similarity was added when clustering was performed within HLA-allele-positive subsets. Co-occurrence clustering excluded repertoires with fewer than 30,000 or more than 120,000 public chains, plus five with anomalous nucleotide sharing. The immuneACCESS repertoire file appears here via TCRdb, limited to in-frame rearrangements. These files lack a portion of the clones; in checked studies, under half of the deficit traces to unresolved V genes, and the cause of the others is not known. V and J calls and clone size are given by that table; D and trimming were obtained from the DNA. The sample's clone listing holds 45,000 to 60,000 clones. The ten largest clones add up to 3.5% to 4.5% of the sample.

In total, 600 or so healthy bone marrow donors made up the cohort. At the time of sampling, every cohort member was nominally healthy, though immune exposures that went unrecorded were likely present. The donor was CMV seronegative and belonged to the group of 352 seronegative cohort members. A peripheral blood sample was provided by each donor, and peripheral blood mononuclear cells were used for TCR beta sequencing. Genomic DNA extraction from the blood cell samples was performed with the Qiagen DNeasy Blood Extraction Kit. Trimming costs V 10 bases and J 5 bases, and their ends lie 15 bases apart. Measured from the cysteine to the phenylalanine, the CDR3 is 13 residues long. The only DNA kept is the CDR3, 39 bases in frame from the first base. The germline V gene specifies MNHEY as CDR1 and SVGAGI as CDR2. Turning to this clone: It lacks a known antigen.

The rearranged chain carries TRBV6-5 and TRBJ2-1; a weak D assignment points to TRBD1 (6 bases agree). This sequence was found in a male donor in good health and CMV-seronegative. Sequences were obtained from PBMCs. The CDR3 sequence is CATTGTTDNEQFF. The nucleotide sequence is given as TGTGCCACAACCGGGACAACCGACAATGAGCAGTTCTTC.